The source of this TCR beta chain is a study of T cell repertoires in cytomegalovirus infection (dated 2019 in TCRdb). About the study as a whole: Donor HLA type was relevant to the analysis, because carriage of CMV infection together with the matching HLA type was indicated by public TCR beta signatures. Study-level results and caveats: The ex vivo response was dominated by HLA-C-restricted CMV-specific TCR beta clonotypes, which also provided the single most frequent clonotype in two of eight donors. Carriers of CMV infection plus the relevant HLA type were discriminated by the cumulative frequency of public TCR beta family members in the study cohort and in an independent roughly 350-donor cohort.

The CDR3, from cysteine to phenylalanine, totals 16 residues. The sequence is cut down to CDR3 DNA, 48 bases in frame from base 1. V loses 0 bases of germline sequence and J loses 6 bases, and the interval between the two ends is 15 bases. The germline V gene encodes CDR1 MNHEY and CDR2 SVGEGT. This clonotype showed up many times. No antigen is known for it. No much larger clone is present one base from it, and per-base qualities are unavailable. The instrument was an Illumina HiSeq 1500. TCRdb took the public reads, trimmed them with fastp at Q25, ran MiXCR for clone calling and kept in-frame beta chains. Each record represents a unique CDR3 protein, reported with the most common genes and DNA among its rows. The sample table lists some 300,000 distinct CDR3 sequences, roughly an eighth of them with a count of one. The leading ten clones occupy 8.8% of the sample.

Sequenced material: PBMCs. This receptor was obtained from a human donor in good health (CMV status not recorded). Some clones in this sample may be carry-over from other donors' samples. The rearranged chain carries TRBV6-2 or TRBV6-3 and TRBJ2-1; the D gene is tentatively TRBD1 or TRBD2, each matching 5 bases. The nucleotides read TGTGCCAGCAGTTACTCGGGCAGAGCGAGGGGCAATGAGCAGTTCTTC. Its protein reads: CASSYSGRARGNEQFF.